This record covers a single T cell receptor (beta chain). CDR3 length: 20 amino acids. In germline, CDR1 is SEHNR, CDR2 FQNEAQ (reference sequence). V was pared by 7 bases and J by 0 bases, with 25 bases between. This sample stems from a study of blood T cell repertoires in COVID-19. The table came from immunoSEQ multiplex PCR; TCRdb's copy has only in-frame clones and leaves some out. The sample contains under 300,000 clones, 84% of which appear only once. The chain employs TRBV7-9 and TRBJ2-6; tentative D call: TRBD2 (7 bases). Sequenced input: peripheral blood. This TCR derives from a middle-aged woman who had recovered from COVID-19. The CDR3 region is CASTTLSRGRGSSGANVLTF. The CDR3, as DNA: TGTGCCAGCACCACCCTGTCGAGGGGGAGGGGATCCTCTGGGGCCAACGTCCTGACTTTC.